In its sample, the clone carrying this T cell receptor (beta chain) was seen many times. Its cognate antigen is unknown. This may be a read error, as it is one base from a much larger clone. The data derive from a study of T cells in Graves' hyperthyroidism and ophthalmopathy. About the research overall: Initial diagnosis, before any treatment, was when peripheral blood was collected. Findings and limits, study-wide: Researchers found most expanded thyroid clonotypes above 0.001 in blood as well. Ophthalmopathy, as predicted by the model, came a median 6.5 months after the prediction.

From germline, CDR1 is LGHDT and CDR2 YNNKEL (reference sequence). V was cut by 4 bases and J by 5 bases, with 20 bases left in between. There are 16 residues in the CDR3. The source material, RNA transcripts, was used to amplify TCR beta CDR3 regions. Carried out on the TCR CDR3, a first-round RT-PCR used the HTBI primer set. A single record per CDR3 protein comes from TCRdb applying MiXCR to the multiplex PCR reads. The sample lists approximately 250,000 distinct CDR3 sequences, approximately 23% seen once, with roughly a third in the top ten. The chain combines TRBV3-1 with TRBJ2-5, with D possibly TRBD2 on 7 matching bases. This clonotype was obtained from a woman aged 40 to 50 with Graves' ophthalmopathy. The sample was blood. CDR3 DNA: TGTGCCAGCAGCCGTAGCATTGGACTAGGGGGGGAGACCCAGTACTTC. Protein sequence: CASSRSIGLGGETQYF.